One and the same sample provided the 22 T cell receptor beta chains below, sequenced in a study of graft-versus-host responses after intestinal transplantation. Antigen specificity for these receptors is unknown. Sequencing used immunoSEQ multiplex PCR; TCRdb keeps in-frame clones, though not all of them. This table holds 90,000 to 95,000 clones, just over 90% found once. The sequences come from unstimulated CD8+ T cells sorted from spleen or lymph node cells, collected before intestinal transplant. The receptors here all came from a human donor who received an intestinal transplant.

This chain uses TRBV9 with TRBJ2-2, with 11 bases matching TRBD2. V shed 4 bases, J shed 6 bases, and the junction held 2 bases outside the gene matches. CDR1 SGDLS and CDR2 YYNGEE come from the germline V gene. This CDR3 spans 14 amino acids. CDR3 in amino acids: CASSTSGSPGELFF. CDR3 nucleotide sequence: TGTGCCAGCAGCACTAGCGGGAGCCCCGGGGAGCTGTTTTTT.

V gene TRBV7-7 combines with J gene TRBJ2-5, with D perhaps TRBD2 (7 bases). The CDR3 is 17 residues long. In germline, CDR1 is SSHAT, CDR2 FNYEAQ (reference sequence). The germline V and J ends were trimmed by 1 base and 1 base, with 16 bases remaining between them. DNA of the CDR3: TGTGCCAGCAGCTTAGAGGGGGGGCTAGGCCCCCAAGAGACCCAGTACTTC. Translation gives CASSLEGGLGPQETQYF.

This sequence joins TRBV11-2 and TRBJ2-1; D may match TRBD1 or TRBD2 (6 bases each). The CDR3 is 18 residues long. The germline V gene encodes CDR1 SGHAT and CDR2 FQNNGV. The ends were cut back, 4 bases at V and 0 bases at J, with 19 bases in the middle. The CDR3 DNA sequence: TGTGCCAGCAGCTCGCAAGGGGGGCAGGGCCCCTCCTACAATGAGCAGTTCTTC. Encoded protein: CASSSQGGQGPSYNEQFF.

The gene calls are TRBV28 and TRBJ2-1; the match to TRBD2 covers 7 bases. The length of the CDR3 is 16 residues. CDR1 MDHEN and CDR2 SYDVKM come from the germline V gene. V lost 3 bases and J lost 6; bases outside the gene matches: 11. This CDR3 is CASSFALREDSNEQFF. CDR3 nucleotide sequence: TGTGCCAGCAGTTTCGCTTTACGGGAGGATAGCAATGAGCAGTTCTTC.

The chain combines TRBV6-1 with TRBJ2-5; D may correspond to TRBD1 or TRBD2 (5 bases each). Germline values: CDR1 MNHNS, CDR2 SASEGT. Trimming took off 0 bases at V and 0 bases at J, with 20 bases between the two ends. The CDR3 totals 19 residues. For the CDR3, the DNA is TGTGCCAGCAGTGAAGCGGGTGTAATCACCTGGGGGTACCAAGAGACCCAGTACTTC. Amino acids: CASSEAGVITWGYQETQYF.

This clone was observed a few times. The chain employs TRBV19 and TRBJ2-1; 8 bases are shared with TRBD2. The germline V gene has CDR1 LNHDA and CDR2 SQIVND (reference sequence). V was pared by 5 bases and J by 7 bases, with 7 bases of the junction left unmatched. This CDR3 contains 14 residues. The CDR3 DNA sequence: TGTGCCAGTAGTCCGAGACTAGCGTGGAATGAGCAGTTCTTC. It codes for CASSPRLAWNEQFF.

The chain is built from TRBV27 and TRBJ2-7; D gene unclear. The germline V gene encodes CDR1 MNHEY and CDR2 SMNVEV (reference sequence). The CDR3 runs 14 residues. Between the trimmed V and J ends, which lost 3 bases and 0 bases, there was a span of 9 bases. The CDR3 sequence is CASSFSRSSYEQYF. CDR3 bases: TGTGCCAGCAGTTTCTCCAGGAGCTCCTACGAGCAGTACTTC.

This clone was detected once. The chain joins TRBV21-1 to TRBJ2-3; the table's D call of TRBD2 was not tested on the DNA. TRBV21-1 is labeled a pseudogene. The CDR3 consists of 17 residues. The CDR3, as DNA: TGTGCCAGCAGCAAATGGGATGGCGGGGGGGCTTCCGATACGCAGTATTTT. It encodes CASSKWDGGGASDTQYF.

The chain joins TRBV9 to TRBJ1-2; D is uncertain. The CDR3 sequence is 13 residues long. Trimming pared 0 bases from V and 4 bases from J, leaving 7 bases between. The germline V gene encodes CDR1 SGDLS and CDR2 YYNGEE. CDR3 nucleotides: TGTGCCAGCAGCGTAGGCAGGAGCTATGGCTACACCTTC. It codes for CASSVGRSYGYTF.

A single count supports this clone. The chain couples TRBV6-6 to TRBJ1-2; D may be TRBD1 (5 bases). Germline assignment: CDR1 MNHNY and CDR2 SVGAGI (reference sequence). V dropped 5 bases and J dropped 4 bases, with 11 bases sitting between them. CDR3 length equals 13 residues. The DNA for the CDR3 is TGTGCCAGCAGTGGGGCAGCAACCTATGGCTACACCTTC. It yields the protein CASSGAATYGYTF.

The chain's CDR3 is CASSGGQRFDYGYTF. CDR3 DNA: TGTGCCAGCAGCGGGGGACAGAGGTTCGACTATGGCTACACCTTC. V is TRBV9 and J is TRBJ1-2; 7 bases line up with TRBD1. The trim removed 3 bases at V and 3 bases at J, leaving 8 bases unmatched. CDR1 SGDLS and CDR2 YYNGEE come from the germline V gene. The CDR3 extends over 15 amino acids.

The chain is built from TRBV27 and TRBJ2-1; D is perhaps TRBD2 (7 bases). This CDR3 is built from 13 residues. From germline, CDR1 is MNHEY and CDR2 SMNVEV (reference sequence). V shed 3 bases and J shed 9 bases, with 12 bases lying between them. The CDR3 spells CASSLGGGTEQFF. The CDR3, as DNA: TGTGCCAGCAGTTTGGGCGGGGGCACTGAGCAGTTCTTC.

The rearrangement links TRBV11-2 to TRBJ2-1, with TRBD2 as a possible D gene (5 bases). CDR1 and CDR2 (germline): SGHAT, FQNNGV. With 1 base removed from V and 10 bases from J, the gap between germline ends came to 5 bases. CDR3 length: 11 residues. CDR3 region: CASSLGLEQFF. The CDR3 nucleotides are TGTGCCAGCAGCTTAGGACTAGAGCAGTTCTTC.

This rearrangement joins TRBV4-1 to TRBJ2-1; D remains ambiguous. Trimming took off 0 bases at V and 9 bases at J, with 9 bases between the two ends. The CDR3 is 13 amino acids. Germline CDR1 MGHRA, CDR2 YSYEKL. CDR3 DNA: TGCGCCAGCAGCCAAGATAATCCGGGTGAGCAGTTCTTC. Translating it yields CASSQDNPGEQFF.

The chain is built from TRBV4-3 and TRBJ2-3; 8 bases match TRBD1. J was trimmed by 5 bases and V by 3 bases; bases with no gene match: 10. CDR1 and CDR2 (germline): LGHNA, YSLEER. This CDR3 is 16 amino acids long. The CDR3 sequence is CASSHPRDRPGDTQYF. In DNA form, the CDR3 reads TGCGCCAGCAGCCACCCACGGGACAGGCCCGGAGATACGCAGTATTTT.

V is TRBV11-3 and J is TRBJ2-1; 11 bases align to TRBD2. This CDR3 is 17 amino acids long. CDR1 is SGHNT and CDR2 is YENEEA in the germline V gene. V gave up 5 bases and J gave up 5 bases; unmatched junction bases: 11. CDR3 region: CASSRLGIAGGHNEQFF. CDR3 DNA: TGTGCCAGCAGCCGCCTAGGGATAGCGGGGGGGCACAATGAGCAGTTCTTC.

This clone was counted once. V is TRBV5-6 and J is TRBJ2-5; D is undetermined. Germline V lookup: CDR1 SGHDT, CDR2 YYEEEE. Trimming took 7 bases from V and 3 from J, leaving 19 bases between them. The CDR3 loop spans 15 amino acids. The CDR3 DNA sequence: TGTGCCAGCCGAAAGCAGGTTTATTTAGAAGAGACCCAGTACTTC. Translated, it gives CASRKQVYLEETQYF.

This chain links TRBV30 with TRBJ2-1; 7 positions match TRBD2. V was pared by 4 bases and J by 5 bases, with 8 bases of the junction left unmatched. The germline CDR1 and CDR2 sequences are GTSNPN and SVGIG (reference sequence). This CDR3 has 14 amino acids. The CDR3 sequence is CAWNAVGGDNEQFF. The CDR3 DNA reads TGTGCCTGGAACGCGGTGGGGGGGGACAATGAGCAGTTCTTC.

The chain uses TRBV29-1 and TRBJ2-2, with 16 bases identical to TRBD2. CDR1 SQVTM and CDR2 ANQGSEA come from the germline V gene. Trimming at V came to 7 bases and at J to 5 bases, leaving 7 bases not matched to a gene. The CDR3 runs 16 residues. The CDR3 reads CSAPGLAGGRTGELFF. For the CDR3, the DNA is TGCAGCGCCCCGGGACTAGCGGGGGGGCGGACCGGGGAGCTGTTTTTT.

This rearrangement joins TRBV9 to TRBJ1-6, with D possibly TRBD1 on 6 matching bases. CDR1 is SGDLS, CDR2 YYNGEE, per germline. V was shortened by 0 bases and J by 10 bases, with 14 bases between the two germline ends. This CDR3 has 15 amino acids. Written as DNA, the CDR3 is TGTGCCAGCAGCGTAGGAGGGGGGCGGCGATCACCCCTCCACTTT. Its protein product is CASSVGGGRRSPLHF.

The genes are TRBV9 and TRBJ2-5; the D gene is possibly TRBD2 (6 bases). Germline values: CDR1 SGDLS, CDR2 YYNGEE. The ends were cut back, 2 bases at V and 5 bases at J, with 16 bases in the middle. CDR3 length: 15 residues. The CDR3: CASSVAGGSGETQYF. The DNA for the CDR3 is TGTGCCAGCAGCGTGGCCGGGGGATCTGGGGAGACCCAGTACTTC.

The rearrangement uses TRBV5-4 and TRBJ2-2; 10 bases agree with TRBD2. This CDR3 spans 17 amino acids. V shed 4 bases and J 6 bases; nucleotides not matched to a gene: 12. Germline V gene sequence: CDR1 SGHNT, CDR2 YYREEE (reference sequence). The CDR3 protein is CASSAPTSGVPPGELFF. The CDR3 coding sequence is TGTGCCAGCAGCGCACCTACTAGCGGGGTCCCCCCCGGGGAGCTGTTTTTT.